In this sample, the clone carrying this T cell receptor beta chain is medium-sized. Its specificity is not known. The data are from a study of graft-versus-host responses after intestinal transplantation. General study results and limits: Present in recipient marrow, GvH clones included some that appeared first in ileum or blood.

Clones were sequenced by immunoSEQ multiplex PCR, and TCRdb holds only the in-frame ones, with some missing. The sample lists some 55,000 clones, about 89% occurring once. J gave up 8 bases and V 5 bases, and 6 bases lay outside the gene matches. The germline V gene encodes CDR1 MRHNA and CDR2 SNTAGT. The CDR3 is 13 amino acids. This TCR was sampled from a human patient who received an intestinal transplant, so some T cells may come from the graft donor. The chain has TRBV6-4 and TRBJ2-1; 7 positions agree with TRBD2. The sample in question was PBMCs, obtained 650 to 690 days after intestinal transplant. CDR3: CASSSAGLDEQFF. The CDR3 nucleotides are TGTGCCAGCAGTTCAGCGGGGTTAGATGAGCAGTTCTTC.